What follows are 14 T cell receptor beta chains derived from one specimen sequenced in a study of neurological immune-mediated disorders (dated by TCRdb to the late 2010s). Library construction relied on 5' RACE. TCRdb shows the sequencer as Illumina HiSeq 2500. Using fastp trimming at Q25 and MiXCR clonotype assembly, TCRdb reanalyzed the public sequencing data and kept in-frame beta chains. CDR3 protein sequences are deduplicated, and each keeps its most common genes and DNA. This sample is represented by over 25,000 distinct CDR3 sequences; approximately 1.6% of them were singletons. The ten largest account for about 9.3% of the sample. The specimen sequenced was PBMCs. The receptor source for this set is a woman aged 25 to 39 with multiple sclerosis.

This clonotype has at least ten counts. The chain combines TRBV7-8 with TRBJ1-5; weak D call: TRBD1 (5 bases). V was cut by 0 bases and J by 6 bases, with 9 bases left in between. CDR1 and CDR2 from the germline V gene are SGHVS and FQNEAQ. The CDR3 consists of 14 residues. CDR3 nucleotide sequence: TGTGCCAGCAGCTTAGCGGGGGTCGGTCAGCCCCAGCATTTT. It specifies CASSLAGVGQPQHF. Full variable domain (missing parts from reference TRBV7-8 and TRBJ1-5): GAGVSQSPRYKVAKRGQDVALRCDPISGHVSLFWYQQALGQGPEFLTYFQNEAQLDKSGLPSDRFFAERPEGSVSTLKIQRTQQEDSAVYLCASSLAGVGQPQHFGDGTRLSIL.

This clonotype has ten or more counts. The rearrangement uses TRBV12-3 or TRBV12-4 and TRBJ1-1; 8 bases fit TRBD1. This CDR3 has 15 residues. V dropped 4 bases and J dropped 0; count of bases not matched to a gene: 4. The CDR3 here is CASSYGQGVNTEAFF. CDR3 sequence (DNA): TGTGCCAGCAGTTACGGACAGGGCGTGAACACTGAAGCTTTCTTT.

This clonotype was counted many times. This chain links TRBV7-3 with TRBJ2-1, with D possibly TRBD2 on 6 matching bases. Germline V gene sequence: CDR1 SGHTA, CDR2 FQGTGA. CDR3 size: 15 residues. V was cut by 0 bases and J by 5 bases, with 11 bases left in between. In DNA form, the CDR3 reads TGTGCCAGCAGCTTAACTGGGGCGGGGAACAATGAGCAGTTCTTC. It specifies CASSLTGAGNNEQFF.

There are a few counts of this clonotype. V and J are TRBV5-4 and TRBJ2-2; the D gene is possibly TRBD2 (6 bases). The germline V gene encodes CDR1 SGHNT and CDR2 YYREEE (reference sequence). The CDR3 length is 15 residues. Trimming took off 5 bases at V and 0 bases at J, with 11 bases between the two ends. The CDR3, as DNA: TGTGCCAGCAGGGGAGGAGGGCCGAACACCGGGGAGCTGTTTTTT. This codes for CASRGGGPNTGELFF.

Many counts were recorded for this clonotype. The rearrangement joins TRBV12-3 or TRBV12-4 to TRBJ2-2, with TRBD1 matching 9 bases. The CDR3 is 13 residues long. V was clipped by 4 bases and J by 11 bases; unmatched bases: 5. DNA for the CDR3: TGTGCCAGCAGTTACGGGACAGGGAGAGAGCTGTTTTTT. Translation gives CASSYGTGRELFF.

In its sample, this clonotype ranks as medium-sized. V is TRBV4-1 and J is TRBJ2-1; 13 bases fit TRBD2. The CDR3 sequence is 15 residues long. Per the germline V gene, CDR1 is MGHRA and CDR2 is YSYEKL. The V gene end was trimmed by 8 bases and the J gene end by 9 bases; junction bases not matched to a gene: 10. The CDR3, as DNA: TGCGCCAGCGGCAAGACTAGCGGGGGGCTTGGTGAGCAGTTCTTC. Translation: CASGKTSGGLGEQFF.

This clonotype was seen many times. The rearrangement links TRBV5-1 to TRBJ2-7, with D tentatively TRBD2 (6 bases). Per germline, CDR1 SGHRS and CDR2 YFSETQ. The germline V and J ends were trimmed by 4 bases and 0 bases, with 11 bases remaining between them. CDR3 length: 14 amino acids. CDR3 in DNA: TGCGCCAGCAGCACTGACGGGGGCTCCTACGAGCAGTACTTC. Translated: CASSTDGGSYEQYF.

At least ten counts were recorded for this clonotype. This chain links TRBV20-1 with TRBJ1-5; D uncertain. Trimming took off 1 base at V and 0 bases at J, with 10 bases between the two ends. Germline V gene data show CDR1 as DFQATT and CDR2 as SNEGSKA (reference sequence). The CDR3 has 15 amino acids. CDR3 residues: CSARVPGYSNQPQHF. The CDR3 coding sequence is TGCAGTGCTAGAGTACCAGGTTATAGCAATCAGCCCCAGCATTTT.

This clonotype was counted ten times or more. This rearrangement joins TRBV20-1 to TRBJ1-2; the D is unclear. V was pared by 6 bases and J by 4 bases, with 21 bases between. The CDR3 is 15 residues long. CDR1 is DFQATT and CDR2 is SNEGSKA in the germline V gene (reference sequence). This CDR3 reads CSAPSRISGTYGYTF. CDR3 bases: TGCAGTGCGCCAAGCCGGATCTCAGGAACCTATGGCTACACCTTC.

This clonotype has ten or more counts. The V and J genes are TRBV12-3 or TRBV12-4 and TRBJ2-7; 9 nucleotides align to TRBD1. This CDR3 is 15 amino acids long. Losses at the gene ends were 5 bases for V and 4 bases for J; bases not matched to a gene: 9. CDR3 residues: CASSIHRGRIYEQYF. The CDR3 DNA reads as TGTGCCAGCAGTATCCACAGGGGGCGCATTTACGAGCAGTACTTC.

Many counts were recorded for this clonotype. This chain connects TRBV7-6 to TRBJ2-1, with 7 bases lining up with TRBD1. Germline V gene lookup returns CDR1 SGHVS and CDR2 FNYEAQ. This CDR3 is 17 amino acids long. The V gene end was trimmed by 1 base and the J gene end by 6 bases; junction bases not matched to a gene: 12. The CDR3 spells CASSLGSLGTVGNEQFF. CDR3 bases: TGTGCCAGCAGCTTAGGATCCCTTGGGACAGTGGGCAATGAGCAGTTCTTC.

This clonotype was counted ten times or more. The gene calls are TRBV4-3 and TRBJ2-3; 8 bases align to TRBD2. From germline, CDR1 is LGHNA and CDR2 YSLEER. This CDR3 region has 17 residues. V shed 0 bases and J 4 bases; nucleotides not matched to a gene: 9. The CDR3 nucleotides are TGCGCCAGCAGCCAAGATAGCGCGGGGGGCCGGCCAGATACGCAGTATTTT. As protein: CASSQDSAGGRPDTQYF.

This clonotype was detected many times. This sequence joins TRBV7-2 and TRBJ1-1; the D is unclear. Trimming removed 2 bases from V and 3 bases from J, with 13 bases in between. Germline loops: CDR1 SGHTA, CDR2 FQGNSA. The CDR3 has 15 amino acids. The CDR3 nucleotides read TGTGCCAGCAGCTTAAGAACAGCAAAGGACACTGAAGCTTTCTTT. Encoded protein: CASSLRTAKDTEAFF. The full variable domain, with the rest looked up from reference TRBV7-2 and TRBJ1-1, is GAGVSQSPSNKVTEKGKDVELRCDPISGHTALYWYRQSLGQGLEFLIYFQGNSAPDKSGLPSDRFSAERTGGSVSTLTIQRTQQEDSAVYLCASSLRTAKDTEAFFGQGTRLTVV.

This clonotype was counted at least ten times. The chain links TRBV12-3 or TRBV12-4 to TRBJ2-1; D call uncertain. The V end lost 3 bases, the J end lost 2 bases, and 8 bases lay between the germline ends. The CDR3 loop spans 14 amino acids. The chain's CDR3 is CASSLAVPYNEQFF. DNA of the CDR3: TGTGCCAGCAGTTTGGCAGTACCCTACAATGAGCAGTTCTTC.